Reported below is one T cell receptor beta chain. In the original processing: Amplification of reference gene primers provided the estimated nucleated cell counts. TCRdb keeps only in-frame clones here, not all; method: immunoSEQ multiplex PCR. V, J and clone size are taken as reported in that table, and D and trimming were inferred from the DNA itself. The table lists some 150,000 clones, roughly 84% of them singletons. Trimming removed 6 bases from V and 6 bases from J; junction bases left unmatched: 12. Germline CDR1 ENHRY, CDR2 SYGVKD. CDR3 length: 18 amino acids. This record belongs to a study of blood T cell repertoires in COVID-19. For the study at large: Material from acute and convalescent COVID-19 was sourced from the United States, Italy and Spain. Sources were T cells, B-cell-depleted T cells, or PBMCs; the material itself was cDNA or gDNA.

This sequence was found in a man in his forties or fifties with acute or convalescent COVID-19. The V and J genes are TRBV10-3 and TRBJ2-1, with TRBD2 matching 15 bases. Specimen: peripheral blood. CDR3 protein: CAIRSGLAGGPSSNEQFF. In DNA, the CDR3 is TGTGCCATCAGATCCGGACTAGCGGGGGGGCCGAGCTCCAATGAGCAGTTCTTC.